A selection of T cell receptor beta chains follows, all from one sample in a study of vaccination effects on CD4 cells after COVID-19. Assay used: immunoSEQ multiplex PCR; TCRdb lists only in-frame clones, some missing. The table records approximately 40,000 clones, just under 75% of them present only once. These TCRs are of unknown antigen specificity. This specimen consisted of CD4+ T cells from PBMCs cultured with a peptide pool, obtained before COVID-19 vaccination. These receptors all stem from a human donor who had a prior SARS-CoV-2 infection. Both conserved end residues are trimmed from each CDR3. The size of a clone is reported for some rows only, either as once, few or many, or as a class for expanded clones.

clone size	J gene	V gene	CDR3 protein
.	TRBJ2-1	TRBV6-4	ASSDRTSGNIDEQF
.	TRBJ1-3	TRBV30	ASGGLDTIY
.	TRBJ1-2	TRBV7-2	ASSRGTSYGYT
once	TRBJ1-2	TRBV11-3	ASSTRANYGYT
.	TRBJ2-1	TRBV2	ASSETGTLNNEQF
once	TRBJ2-2	TRBV6-1	ASSVGGRTANTGELF
.	TRBJ1-5	TRBV19	ASAKTVYSNQPQH
.	TRBJ2-1	TRBV20-1	SASSLAGENYNEQF
.	TRBJ1-1	TRBV25-1	ASSEWGGGDATEAF
.	TRBJ1-6	TRBV12-5	ASGLVIGSPLH
once	TRBJ2-1	TRBV24-1	ATSDSSASSYNEQF